The sequence of this TCR beta chain was determined in a study of CD8 T cells in ankylosing spondylitis. Overall study findings and caveats: Clones that were linked to disease were CD8+ and were relatively rare in peripheral blood. Ankylosing spondylitis blood seemed to carry a telltale TCR beta motif made of several highly homologous variants. Significant enrichment of disease-linked clones was reportedly seen in matched ankylosing spondylitis synovial fluid. In the blood and synovial fluid of reactive arthritis, some motif variants had been previously reported.

This CDR3 is 15 amino acids long. V shed 4 bases and J 2 bases; nucleotides not matched to a gene: 5. CDR1 is MDHEN and CDR2 is SYDVKM in the germline V gene. Using quantitative 5'-RACE with molecular barcodes, the authors made TCR beta libraries. MiXCR, applied by TCRdb to the 5' RACE reads, yields one record per CDR3 protein. The profile covers 750,000 to 850,000 distinct CDR3 sequences, with approximately 12% appearing a single time and about 0.49% taken by the ten largest. For this clonotype: Its matching antigen is unknown.

This TCR came from a male donor with ankylosing spondylitis. The sample taken for sequencing was blood, either unsorted or a sorted T cell fraction (not recorded which). V gene TRBV28 combines with J gene TRBJ2-1; TRBD2 agrees at 7 bases. The CDR3 bases are TGTGCCAGCAGTTGGGGAGGGATAACCTACAATGAGCAGTTCTTC. This sequence encodes CASSWGGITYNEQFF.